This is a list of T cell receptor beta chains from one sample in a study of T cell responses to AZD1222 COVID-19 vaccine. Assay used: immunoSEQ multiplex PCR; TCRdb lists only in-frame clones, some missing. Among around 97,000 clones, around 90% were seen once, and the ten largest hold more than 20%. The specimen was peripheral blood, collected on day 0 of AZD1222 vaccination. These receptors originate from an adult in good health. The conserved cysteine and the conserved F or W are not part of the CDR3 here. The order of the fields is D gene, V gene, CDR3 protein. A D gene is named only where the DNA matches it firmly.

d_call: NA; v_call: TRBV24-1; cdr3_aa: ATSDFQYTDTQY
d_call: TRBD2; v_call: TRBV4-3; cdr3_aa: ASSQEGTSSVNEQF
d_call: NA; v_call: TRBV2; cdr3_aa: ASSTDPRRGGYT
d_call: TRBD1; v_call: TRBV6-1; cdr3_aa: ASRTGGGGEQY
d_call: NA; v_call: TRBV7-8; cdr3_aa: ASSYAVGNYGYT
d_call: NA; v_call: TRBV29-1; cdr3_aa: SVEDKGLAGGEAF
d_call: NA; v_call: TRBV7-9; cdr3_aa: ASSHGLNMEKLF
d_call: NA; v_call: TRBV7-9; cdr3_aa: ASSLDEAPYEQY
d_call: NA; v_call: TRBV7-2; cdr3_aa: ASSLHREEKLF
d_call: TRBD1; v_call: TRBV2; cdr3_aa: ASSGQGAGGYT
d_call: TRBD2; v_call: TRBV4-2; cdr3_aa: ASSHALAGGGDTQY
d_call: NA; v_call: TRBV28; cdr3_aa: ASTVLLGRVGYT
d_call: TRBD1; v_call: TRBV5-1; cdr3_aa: ASSLEGQGGEQY
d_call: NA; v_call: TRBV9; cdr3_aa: ASAPQGRVNSPLH
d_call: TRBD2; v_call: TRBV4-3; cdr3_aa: ASSQENGLESYNEQF
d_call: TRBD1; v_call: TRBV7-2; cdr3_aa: ASSSTGNEAF
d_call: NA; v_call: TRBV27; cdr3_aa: ASTPGAGNTEAF
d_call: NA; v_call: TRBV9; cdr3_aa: ASSPPGGGNTIY
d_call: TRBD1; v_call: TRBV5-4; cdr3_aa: ASSIQGFNEQF
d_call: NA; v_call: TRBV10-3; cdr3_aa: AISQLGNTQY
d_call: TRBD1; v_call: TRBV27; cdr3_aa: ASSLFGDRGDYSYNSPLH
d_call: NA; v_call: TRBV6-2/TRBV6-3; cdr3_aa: ASSSDTVDGYT
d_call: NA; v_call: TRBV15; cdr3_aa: ATSRETVTVSEQF
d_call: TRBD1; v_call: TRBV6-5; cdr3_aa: ASNIGQGDYGYT